These T cell receptor beta chains were read from a single sample in a study of regulatory T cells in long-lasting Graves disease. TCRdb called the multiplex PCR reads again in MiXCR, with one record for every CDR3 protein. The sample has hundreds of thousands of distinct CDR3 sequences; 16% are singletons. The same sample was also studied in work on T cells in Graves' hyperthyroidism and ophthalmopathy.

Sequenced here: peripheral blood mononuclear cells (PBMCs), sampled at new diagnosis, from a patient treated with antithyroid drugs. All receptors derive from a woman aged 30 to 39 with Graves disease. CDR3s include the opening cysteine and the closing phenylalanine or tryptophan. A D gene is named only where the DNA matches it firmly. Rows may omit the clone size; those that give it use once, few, many or a size class.

>-|-|TRBV28|TRBJ2-2
CASNGQFNTGELFF
TGTGCCAGCAATGGACAGTTCAACACCGGGGAGCTGTTTTTT
>many|TRBD2|TRBV7-6|TRBJ2-7
CASSLGSGTTGTYEQYF
TGTGCCAGCAGCTTAGGGTCCGGGACTACGGGAACCTACGAGCAGTACTTC
>many|TRBD1|TRBV28|TRBJ2-7
CASSRPPTGAYEQYF
TGTGCCAGCAGCCGACCCCCGACAGGGGCCTACGAGCAGTACTTC
>-|-|TRBV7-9|TRBJ1-3
CASIGAGFGNTIYF
TGTGCCAGCATCGGGGCAGGGTTTGGAAACACCATATATTTT
>-|-|TRBV7-2|TRBJ2-3
CASSSNSDTQYF
TGTGCCAGCAGCTCAAACTCGGATACGCAGTATTTT
>few|-|TRBV18|TRBJ2-2
CASSPPGKTGELFF
TGTGCCAGCTCACCACCGGGGAAGACCGGGGAGCTGTTTTTT
>-|-|TRBV28|TRBJ1-4
CASNGPQATNEKLFF
TGTGCCAGCAATGGCCCACAGGCGACTAATGAAAAACTGTTTTTT
>few|-|TRBV9|TRBJ2-7
CASSVGTARYYEQYF
TGTGCCAGCAGCGTAGGGACGGCCAGATACTACGAGCAGTACTTC
>many|-|TRBV5-1|TRBJ2-7
CASSRSGPYEQYF
TGTGCCAGCAGTAGATCCGGGCCCTACGAGCAGTACTTC
>many|-|TRBV20-1|TRBJ1-4
CSATREVLVNEKLFF
TGCAGTGCCACGAGGGAAGTCCTTGTCAATGAAAAACTGTTTTTT
>many|-|TRBV30|TRBJ2-1
CAWSVRPDEDEQFF
TGTGCCTGGAGTGTACGGCCAGACGAAGATGAGCAGTTCTTC
>many|-|TRBV6-2/TRBV6-3|TRBJ1-5
CASSADSSNQPQHF
TGTGCCAGCAGTGCTGACAGTAGCAATCAGCCCCAGCATTTT
>-|-|TRBV20-1|TRBJ2-4
CSALSLAKNIQYF
TGCAGTGCCTTGTCCCTAGCCAAAAACATTCAGTACTTC
>many|TRBD1|TRBV28|TRBJ1-2
CASKTGVSYGYTF
TGTGCCAGCAAAACAGGGGTGAGCTATGGCTACACCTTC
>many|-|TRBV12-3/TRBV12-4|TRBJ2-3
CASSLYKWSDTQYF
TGTGCCAGCAGTTTATACAAGTGGTCGGATACGCAGTATTTT
>-|TRBD2|TRBV12-5|TRBJ2-1
CASGPNTLGTSGSSYNEQFF
TGTGCTAGTGGCCCCAACACTCTAGGGACTAGCGGGAGCTCCTACAATGAGCAGTTCTTC
>few|-|TRBV18|TRBJ1-5
CASSPSSGPGQPQHF
TGTGCCAGCTCACCATCCTCAGGGCCGGGGCAGCCCCAGCATTTT
>-|-|TRBV20-1|TRBJ2-2
CSAPRRANTGELFF
TGCAGTGCCCCCAGGAGGGCGAACACCGGGGAGCTGTTTTTT
>-|-|TRBV5-1|TRBJ1-1
CASSFGGLGLLNEAFF
TGCGCCAGCAGCTTTGGCGGACTCGGTCTCCTCAATGAAGCTTTCTTT
>many|-|TRBV3-1|TRBJ1-1
CASVQGNTEAFF
TGTGCCAGCGTCCAGGGGAACACTGAAGCTTTCTTT
>-|TRBD2|TRBV6-2/TRBV6-3|TRBJ2-3
CASSYSTSGSTDTQYF
TGTGCCAGCAGTTACTCGACTAGCGGGAGCACAGATACGCAGTATTTT
>many|-|TRBV20-1|TRBJ1-5
CSAPGRSNQPQHF
TGCAGTGCCCCGGGACGGTCGAATCAGCCCCAGCATTTT
>many|-|TRBV2|TRBJ1-1
CASSENWGTEAFF
TGTGCCAGCAGTGAAAATTGGGGCACTGAAGCTTTCTTT
>-|TRBD2|TRBV6-1|TRBJ2-5
CASSPGGAGIQETQYF
TGTGCCAGCAGCCCCGGGGGAGCGGGAATACAAGAGACCCAGTACTTC
>many|TRBD1|TRBV28|TRBJ1-1
CASSKGQGTRTAFF
TGTGCCAGCAGCAAAGGACAGGGGACGAGGACAGCTTTCTTT
>-|-|TRBV29-1|TRBJ2-3
CSVVAILGTDTQYF
TGCAGCGTTGTGGCCATCCTTGGCACAGATACGCAGTATTTT
>-|-|TRBV6-2/TRBV6-3|TRBJ2-1
CASRSRDGSYNEQFF
TGTGCCAGCAGGAGCCGGGACGGGTCCTACAATGAGCAGTTCTTC
>many|-|TRBV3-1|TRBJ1-5
CASSQDTHSNQPQHF
TGTGCCAGCAGCCAGGACACCCATAGCAATCAGCCCCAGCATTTT
>-|-|TRBV29-1|TRBJ2-3
CSVCLQLTDTQYF
TGCAGCGTTTGTTTGCAGTTAACAGATACGCAGTATTTT
>many|TRBD2|TRBV27|TRBJ2-7
CASSLGSGRVGEQYF
TGTGCCAGCAGTTTGGGAAGCGGGAGGGTTGGCGAGCAGTACTTC
>many|-|TRBV6-1|TRBJ1-2
CASSEYVDTGYTF
TGTGCCAGCAGTGAATACGTCGACACCGGCTACACCTTC
>many|-|TRBV2|TRBJ2-2
CASSVNGNTGELFF
TGTGCCAGCAGTGTCAACGGGAACACCGGGGAGCTGTTTTTT
>many|-|TRBV28|TRBJ1-2
CASSFPGQTRGYTF
TGTGCCAGCAGTTTCCCCGGGCAGACACGTGGCTACACCTTC
>many|-|TRBV20-1|TRBJ2-1
CSASPSGRNNEQFF
TGCAGTGCTAGCCCAAGCGGGCGAAACAATGAGCAGTTCTTC
>many|-|TRBV7-9|TRBJ1-1
CASSREVQGGSEAFF
TGTGCCAGCAGCCGCGAGGTACAGGGCGGTTCTGAAGCTTTCTTT
>-|-|TRBV28|TRBJ2-2
CASRSGPFVGELFF
TGTGCCAGCAGATCTGGACCCTTTGTGGGGGAGCTGTTTTTT
>many|TRBD2|TRBV12-3/TRBV12-4|TRBJ2-7
CASSLGPSGRRNEQYF
TGTGCCAGCAGTTTAGGTCCTAGCGGGAGACGCAACGAGCAGTACTTC
>many|-|TRBV15|TRBJ1-2
CATSRDHYGYTF
TGTGCCACCAGCAGAGACCACTATGGCTACACCTTC
>-|-|TRBV27|TRBJ1-5
CASSLTGGLGNQPQHF
TGTGCCAGCAGTTTAACCGGGGGTTTAGGGAATCAGCCCCAGCATTTT
>few|-|TRBV6-1|TRBJ1-1
CASSPSWGGSRGAFF
TGTGCCAGCAGCCCCAGTTGGGGGGGGTCGCGCGGAGCTTTCTTT
>many|TRBD1|TRBV7-3|TRBJ1-1
CASSPGQISNTEAFF
TGTGCCAGCAGCCCGGGACAGATATCGAACACTGAAGCTTTCTTT
>many|-|TRBV18|TRBJ1-2
CASSPAGGANYGYTF
TGTGCCAGCTCACCGGCGGGGGGAGCTAACTATGGCTACACCTTC
>-|TRBD2|TRBV18|TRBJ2-7
CASSPTSGVAYEQYF
TGTGCCAGCTCACCTACTAGCGGGGTCGCCTACGAGCAGTACTTC
>many|-|TRBV9|TRBJ1-1
CASSVGGATEAFF
TGTGCCAGCAGCGTAGGGGGGGCCACTGAAGCTTTCTTT
>-|-|TRBV5-5|TRBJ2-3
CASSLGTLTDTQYF
TGTGCCAGCAGCTTGGGGACACTCACAGATACGCAGTATTTT
>-|TRBD1|TRBV20-1|TRBJ2-1
CSARDQGQGSSYNEQFF
TGCAGTGCTAGAGATCAGGGACAGGGGTCTTCCTACAATGAGCAGTTCTTC
>-|-|TRBV19|TRBJ1-2
CASSISTIANYGYTF
TGTGCCAGTAGTATTTCGACGATAGCTAACTATGGCTACACCTTC
>-|TRBD1|TRBV10-3|TRBJ2-7
CATDPGTGSYEQYF
TGTGCCACCGACCCCGGGACAGGCTCCTACGAGCAGTACTTC
>many|-|TRBV6-2/TRBV6-3|TRBJ2-7
CASSPPWSHPSYEQYF
TGTGCCAGCAGTCCTCCCTGGTCCCATCCTTCCTACGAGCAGTACTTC
>many|TRBD1|TRBV7-2|TRBJ1-5
CASSDRAGQPQHF
TGTGCCAGCAGCGACAGGGCGGGCCAGCCCCAGCATTTT
>many|TRBD2|TRBV12-3/TRBV12-4|TRBJ2-7
CASFRGGSYEQYF
TGTGCCAGCTTCCGGGGGGGCTCCTACGAGCAGTACTTC
>many|-|TRBV7-9|TRBJ1-5
CASSFLNSNQPQHF
TGTGCCAGCAGCTTCCTAAATAGCAATCAGCCCCAGCATTTT
>many|-|TRBV2|TRBJ1-2
CASNSGIGYTF
TGTGCCAGCAATTCAGGGATTGGCTACACCTTC
>few|TRBD2|TRBV11-2|TRBJ2-1
CASSLLGLAGYEQFF
TGTGCCAGCAGCCTCCTAGGACTAGCGGGATATGAGCAGTTCTTC
>-|-|TRBV11-2|TRBJ1-1
CASSLVSWRTLNTEAFF
TGTGCCAGCAGCTTAGTTAGTTGGAGGACACTGAACACTGAAGCTTTCTTT